Following are 12 T cell receptor beta chains from one sample sequenced in a study of blood T cell repertoires in COVID-19. The table came from immunoSEQ multiplex PCR; TCRdb's copy has only in-frame clones and leaves some out. The data show around 220,000 clones, 80% to 85% seen once. Sequencing was done on a sample of PBMCs or T cells enriched from blood (not recorded which). The receptor source for this set is a woman aged 40 to 50 who had recovered from COVID-19.

This sequence joins TRBV5-1 and TRBJ2-6; 10 nucleotides align to TRBD1. Trimming at V came to 4 bases and at J to 4 bases, leaving 11 bases not matched to a gene. Germline V gene lookup returns CDR1 SGHRS and CDR2 YFSETQ. This CDR3 contains 18 residues. The CDR3 here is CASSRRQGASVGANVLTF. CDR3 DNA: TGCGCCAGCAGCCGTCGACAGGGGGCGTCAGTAGGGGCCAACGTCCTGACTTTC.

The chain recombines TRBV15 with TRBJ2-3, with 7 bases that match TRBD1. Germline V lookup: CDR1 LNHNV, CDR2 YYDKDF (reference sequence). V lost 8 bases, J lost 2 bases, and 7 bases stayed unmatched. CDR3 length: 14 amino acids. The CDR3 DNA follows: TGTGCCACCGGCCCGGGGACAGCCACAGATACGCAGTATTTT. Translating gives CATGPGTATDTQYF.

The rearrangement links TRBV10-2 to TRBJ2-1; D perhaps matches TRBD2 (6 bases). CDR3 size: 14 residues. Deletions cut 7 bases from V and 0 bases from J, with 10 bases between. From germline, CDR1 is WSHSY and CDR2 SAAADI. In nucleotides, the CDR3 is TGCGCCAGCACCCGGGGGAGCTCCTACAATGAGCAGTTCTTC. It translates to CASTRGSSYNEQFF.

This chain links TRBV2 with TRBJ2-1; TRBD2 aligns across 7 bases. V lost 6 bases and J lost 4; bases outside the gene matches: 6. The CDR3 consists of 14 residues. The germline V gene encodes CDR1 SNHLY and CDR2 FYNNEI. In nucleotides, the CDR3 is TGTGCCAGCAGATCCGCGGGAGCTTACAATGAGCAGTTCTTC. Translating it yields CASRSAGAYNEQFF.

This rearrangement joins TRBV5-8 to TRBJ2-2; D remains unclear. Germline V CDR1 and CDR2: SGHTS, YDEGEE. Trimming pared 1 base from V and 1 base from J, leaving 11 bases between. The CDR3 runs 16 residues. The CDR3: CASSLWALRNTGELFF. The CDR3 DNA is TGTGCCAGCAGCTTGTGGGCCTTAAGGAACACCGGGGAGCTGTTTTTT. The full variable domain, completed using reference TRBV5-8 and TRBJ2-2, is EAGVTQSPTHLIKTRGQQATLRCSPISGHTSVYWYQQALGLGLQFLLWYDEGEERNRGNFPPRFSGRQFPNYSSELNVNALELEDSALYLCASSLWALRNTGELFFGEGSRLTVL.

CDR3 bases: TGTGCCAGCAGCGTGGGACTAGACTCTTCTCAGACCCAGTACTTC. It translates to CASSVGLDSSQTQYF. The chain recombines TRBV9 with TRBJ2-5; 8 bases align to TRBD2. The CDR3 is 15 amino acids. J lost 6 bases, V lost 2 bases, and 9 bases had no gene match. The germline V gene encodes CDR1 SGDLS and CDR2 YYNGEE.

The chain combines TRBV28 with TRBJ2-4; D is perhaps TRBD2 (6 bases). CDR3 size: 13 residues. Germline V gives CDR1 MDHEN, CDR2 SYDVKM. V was clipped by 2 bases and J by 9 bases, with 11 bases between them. The CDR3 DNA follows: TGTGCCAGCAGTTTAGGGACTGCGGGCATTCAGTACTTC. It specifies CASSLGTAGIQYF.

The CDR3 is CASSEPGLAGDTGELFF. CDR3 sequence (DNA): TGTGCCAGCAGTGAGCCTGGACTAGCGGGAGACACCGGGGAGCTGTTTTTT. The chain carries TRBV25-1 and TRBJ2-2; 13 bases map to TRBD2. V lost 3 bases, J lost 3 bases, and 4 bases stayed unmatched. The germline V gene has CDR1 MGHDK and CDR2 SYGVNS. CDR3 length: 17 amino acids.

The chain recombines TRBV7-9 with TRBJ1-2; possible D gene TRBD1, 6 bases. V dropped 5 bases and J dropped 2 bases, with 9 bases sitting between them. CDR3 length equals 13 residues. CDR1 is SEHNR, CDR2 FQNEAQ, per germline (reference sequence). The CDR3 coding sequence is TGTGCCAGCAGCAAGGACAGAAACTATGGCTACACCTTC. Its protein product is CASSKDRNYGYTF.

This sequence joins TRBV2 and TRBJ1-6, with 11 positions matching TRBD1. Germline values: CDR1 SNHLY, CDR2 FYNNEI. This CDR3 is 17 amino acids long. J was trimmed by 1 base and V by 6 bases; bases with no gene match: 5. CDR3 sequence reads: CASRQGTGGSYNSPLHF. CDR3 bases: TGTGCCAGCAGACAAGGGACAGGGGGTTCCTATAATTCACCCCTCCACTTT.

The CDR3 spells CASSSTGSNSPLHF. CDR3 in DNA: TGTGCCAGCAGCTCAACAGGGAGCAATTCACCCCTCCACTTT. The chain recombines TRBV9 with TRBJ1-6, with a weak D call TRBD1 (6 bases). Looked up from germline, CDR1 is SGDLS and CDR2 is YYNGEE. CDR3 size: 14 residues. V lost 4 bases and J 7 bases, leaving 12 bases between the germline ends.

The chain has TRBV12-5 and TRBJ2-7; D perhaps matches TRBD1 (6 bases). Trimming took off 6 bases at V and 1 base at J, with 13 bases between the two ends. From germline, CDR1 is LGHNT and CDR2 FRNRAP. This CDR3 is built from 14 residues. CDR3 sequence (DNA): TGTGCTAGTGGCGCACAGGGCCCTTCCTACGAGCAGTACGTC. Its translation is CASGAQGPSYEQYV.